One sample yielded the 7 T cell receptor beta chains listed below, sequenced in a study of cytomegalovirus exposure and HLA in healthy donors. Only in-frame clones appear in the TCRdb table, and some are missing; sequencing was by immunoSEQ multiplex PCR. The sample shows 150,000 to 200,000 clones, 85% to 90% of them seen only once. The source material was PBMCs. The receptors were sampled from a woman aged 25 to 39 in good health and CMV-seronegative.

The sample holds one count of this clone. CDR3 DNA: TGTGCCAGCAGCCCGAACAGGGTTCGGGATGGCTACACCTTC. It translates to CASSPNRVRDGYTF. The J gene is TRBJ1-2, the V gene TRBV7-2; possibly TRBD1 for D (6 bases). There are 14 residues in the CDR3. The V gene lost 5 bases and the J gene lost 6 bases, with 16 bases spanning the gap. Per the germline V gene, CDR1 is SGHTA and CDR2 is FQGNSA.

This clone appeared a few times. The rearrangement links TRBV10-1 to TRBJ2-7, with D tentatively TRBD2 (5 bases). Trimming took 6 bases from V and 3 from J, leaving 9 bases between them. This CDR3 has 12 amino acids. The V gene's germline CDR1 is WNHNN and CDR2 SYGVQD (reference sequence). The CDR3 sequence is CASSGEDYEQYF. The CDR3 nucleotides are TGCGCCAGCAGCGGGGAAGACTACGAGCAGTACTTC.

The chain employs TRBV18 and TRBJ1-4, with 8 nucleotides matching TRBD1. The CDR3 extends over 15 amino acids. Germline CDR1 KGHSH, CDR2 LQKENI. V shed 5 bases and J 7 bases; nucleotides not matched to a gene: 9. The CDR3 here is CASSSSSTGGEKLFF. CDR3 in DNA: TGTGCCAGCTCATCCTCGAGTACAGGGGGTGAAAAACTGTTTTTT.

The V and J genes are TRBV10-3 and TRBJ1-2, with 8 bases fitting TRBD1. Germline CDR1 ENHRY, CDR2 SYGVKD. There are 14 residues in the CDR3. The V segment lost 6 bases and the J segment 4 bases; nucleotides outside the gene matches: 7. CDR3 bases: TGTGCCATCAGCCTGGACAGGGAGACCTATGGCTACACCTTC. It specifies CAISLDRETYGYTF.

This chain uses TRBV7-6 with TRBJ2-2; 9 bases map to TRBD1. Germline-derived CDR1 and CDR2 are SGHVS and FNYEAQ. The junction had 19 bases not matched to a gene; V was cut back by 5 bases and J by 3 bases. CDR3 size: 20 residues. In nucleotides, the CDR3 is TGTGCCAGCAGCGCATATACCCACACAAAAGGACAGGGGTACACCGGGGAGCTGTTTTTT. It codes for CASSAYTHTKGQGYTGELFF.

J is TRBJ2-2 and V is TRBV10-1; 8 nucleotides match TRBD2. The CDR3 extends over 14 amino acids. Germline CDR1 is WNHNN and CDR2 is SYGVQD (reference sequence). The V and J ends lost 6 bases and 6 bases, in that order; junction bases with no gene match: 6. CDR3 nucleotides: TGCGCCAGCAGCCGCGGGGGGTCATCCGGGGAGCTGTTTTTT. Translated, it gives CASSRGGSSGELFF.

The chain is built from TRBV10-1 and TRBJ2-3; D remains ambiguous. The V gene lost 3 bases and the J gene lost 0 bases, with 10 bases spanning the gap. Germline CDR1 and CDR2: WNHNN and SYGVQD (reference sequence). The CDR3 runs 15 residues. CDR3 region: CASSEAPASTDTQYF. The CDR3 bases are TGCGCCAGCAGTGAAGCCCCTGCTAGCACAGATACGCAGTATTTT.